The entry below gives a single T cell receptor beta chain sequence along with its context. The antigen is unknown. This entry is derived from a study of post-analysis software for immune sequencing data. Whole-study findings and limits: Five or six TRBV segments, TRBV5-6, TRBV5-1 and TRBV20-1 among them, were found more frequent in patients than controls.

The CDR3 loop spans 12 amino acids. Germline CDR1 SGHDT, CDR2 YYEEEE. V lost 2 bases, J lost 15 bases, and 7 bases stayed unmatched. Unique-molecular-identifier-tagged TCR beta cDNA libraries were used. MiXCR, run by TCRdb on the PCR reads, gives a single entry per CDR3 protein. The repertoire includes almost 700,000 distinct CDR3 sequences, 59% of them detected once, and 11% sits in the top ten. The clonotype originates from a girl aged 2 to 9 with multiple sclerosis. This chain joins TRBV5-6 and TRBJ2-1; TRBD2 aligns across 8 bases. Sequencing was performed on blood. CDR3 coding DNA: TGTGCCAGCAGCTTATTAGCGGGAACTCGGTTCTTC. Translated, it gives CASSLLAGTRFF.